The sequence of this T cell receptor (beta chain) was determined in a study of OX40 agonist ivuxolimab in advanced cancers. About the research overall: Patients received intravenous ivuxolimab every 2 weeks at 0.01 to 10 mg/kg.

Method: immunoSEQ multiplex PCR; TCRdb's copy keeps in-frame clones and lacks some. The sample carries about 62,000 clones, roughly 84% recorded once. Germline values: CDR1 SGHRS, CDR2 YFSETQ. V dropped 0 bases and J dropped 7; count of bases not matched to a gene: 3. The CDR3 has 15 amino acids. Comment on this clone: The sample carries other DNA sequences with the same CDR3.

This receptor was obtained from an adult with an advanced solid tumor such as melanoma, head and neck, liver or kidney cancer. Sequencing used CD4+ or CD8+ T cells sorted from blood, obtained in a trial of the OX40 agonist ivuxolimab. This chain connects TRBV5-1 to TRBJ2-1; 11 bases match TRBD2. CDR3 coding DNA: TGCGCCAGCAGCTTGGATGTAGCGGGAGGGAATGAGCAGTTCTTC. Amino acids: CASSLDVAGGNEQFF. Supplemented by reference TRBV5-1 and TRBJ2-1, the full variable domain reads KAGVTQTPRYLIKTRGQQVTLSCSPISGHRSVSWYQQTPGQGLQFLFEYFSETQRNKGNFPGRFSGRQFSNSRSEMNVSTLELGDSALYLCASSLDVAGGNEQFFGPGTRLTVL.